Listed below are T cell receptor beta chains from one sample, sequenced in a study of response to subunit inactivated influenza vaccine. TCRdb fed the RT-PCR reads into MiXCR, producing one record per CDR3 protein. This table holds almost 600,000 distinct CDR3 sequences, approximately 15% found once. Material: PBMCs from blood, obtained 12 days after vaccination. Receptors were obtained from a man in his fifties or sixties who received an inactivated influenza vaccine. Both conserved end residues are part of each CDR3. Each record gives: V gene, clone size, D gene, J gene, CDR3 DNA, CDR3 protein. The D gene is left open where the match is weak. Size is omitted from some rows. Given values are once, few, many or a class for expanded clones.

TRBV6-2/TRBV6-3	few	.	TRBJ1-5	TGTGCCAGCAGTTACTGGGGGATTCGGGAGGGCAATCAGCCCCAGCATTTT	CASSYWGIREGNQPQHF
TRBV2	.	.	TRBJ2-2	TGTGCCAGCAGTGGGGAGACCATGAACACCGGGGAGCTGTTTTTT	CASSGETMNTGELFF
TRBV11-2	.	TRBD1	TRBJ2-6	TGTGCCAGCAGCTACCTTTGGGGGGACAGGGCCCTCTCTGGGGCCAACGTCCTGACTTTC	CASSYLWGDRALSGANVLTF
TRBV19	few	.	TRBJ1-5	TGTGCCAGTAGTGTCAACACACGTCAGCCCCAGCATTTT	CASSVNTRQPQHF
TRBV20-1	.	.	TRBJ2-5	TGCAGTGCTAGATTGCCCAGCGGGGAGACCCAGTACTTC	CSARLPSGETQYF
TRBV6-2/TRBV6-3	few	TRBD2	TRBJ2-1	TGTGCCAGCACCCCAGCGGGAGTCCTTGGCAATGAGCAGTTCTTC	CASTPAGVLGNEQFF
TRBV29-1	.	.	TRBJ1-4	TGCAGCGTCCAAGGGAGAACTAATGAAAAACTGTTTTTT	CSVQGRTNEKLFF
TRBV7-6	.	.	TRBJ2-3	TGTGCCAGCAGCCCCGACGGAACGGGAGCTAGCACAGATACGCAGTATTTT	CASSPDGTGASTDTQYF
TRBV5-1	.	.	TRBJ2-2	TGCGCCAGCAGCTCAGGACTGGGAGATGGGGAGCTGTTTTTT	CASSSGLGDGELFF
TRBV28	.	TRBD1	TRBJ1-1	TGTGCCAGCAGTACAACAGGGGGTTCCCCTGAAGCTTTCTTT	CASSTTGGSPEAFF
TRBV9	.	.	TRBJ2-6	TGTGCCAGCAGCGCGTCTGGGCGCTCTGGGGCCAACGTCCTGACTTTC	CASSASGRSGANVLTF
TRBV15	.	.	TRBJ2-7	TGTGCCACCAGCAGGGAGAAGACAGGTTCCTACGAGCAGTACTTC	CATSREKTGSYEQYF
TRBV25-1	few	TRBD1	TRBJ1-4	TGTGCCAGCAGTGAACCAAAAACAGGGGAGGGTGAAAAACTGTTTTTT	CASSEPKTGEGEKLFF
TRBV5-1	.	.	TRBJ1-6	TGCGCCAGCAGCTTGAGTACCGGTGGTAGAGCGACTTCACCCCTCCACTTT	CASSLSTGGRATSPLHF
TRBV3-1	.	TRBD1	TRBJ2-1	TGTGCCAGCAGCCAGCCAGCAGGGGGCAATGAGCAGTTCTTC	CASSQPAGGNEQFF
TRBV5-1	.	TRBD1	TRBJ2-3	TGCGCCAGCAGTTATTGGACAGGGGACGATACGCAGTATTTT	CASSYWTGDDTQYF
TRBV27	.	.	TRBJ1-1	TGTGCCAGCAGTTTCCGTAACAGGGTTAGGTCCACTGAAGCTTTCTTT	CASSFRNRVRSTEAFF
TRBV9	few	.	TRBJ2-6	TGTGCCAGCAGCGCCCAACCTACCCGTGGGGGGGCCAACGTCCTGACTTTC	CASSAQPTRGGANVLTF
TRBV28	.	.	TRBJ1-1	TGTGCCAGCAGCCTAAACGAAATTGAAGCTTTCTTT	CASSLNEIEAFF
TRBV10-3	.	TRBD2	TRBJ2-7	TGTGCCATCAGCCCTAGCGGCTCCTACGAGCAGTACTTC	CAISPSGSYEQYF
TRBV5-1	.	TRBD1	TRBJ2-7	TGCGCCAGCAGCCCGGGACAGGATCACTACGAGCAGTACTTC	CASSPGQDHYEQYF
TRBV5-5	.	.	TRBJ2-4	TGTGCCAGCAGCTTGGTCCCAGGGGCTGGAAACATTCAGTACTTC	CASSLVPGAGNIQYF
TRBV6-5	few	TRBD1	TRBJ2-7	TGTGCCAGCAGTTACTCTGCATCGGGGACAGCCTACGAGCAGTACTTC	CASSYSASGTAYEQYF
TRBV4-1	many	TRBD2	TRBJ2-1	TGCGCCAGCAGCCCGACTAGCACAGTTTTCAATGAGCAGTTCTTC	CASSPTSTVFNEQFF
TRBV5-1	.	TRBD1	TRBJ1-1	TGCGCCAGCAGCCCCAGGGGGGGTGACACTGAAGCTTTCTTT	CASSPRGGDTEAFF
TRBV6-4	.	.	TRBJ2-1	TGTGCCAGCAGTGAGAGGGGGTGGAATGAGCAGTTCTTC	CASSERGWNEQFF
TRBV12-3/TRBV12-4	many	TRBD1	TRBJ1-6	TGTGCCAGCAAGCCGAGGGGGCATTCACCCCTCCACTTT	CASKPRGHSPLHF
TRBV28	many	TRBD1	TRBJ1-5	TGTGCCAGCAGTACCGGGACAGGGGCCCGACAGCCCCAGCATTTT	CASSTGTGARQPQHF
TRBV30	many	TRBD1	TRBJ2-7	TGTGCCTGGGGGGGACAGGGGGCCTACGAGCAGTACTTC	CAWGGQGAYEQYF
TRBV20-1	.	TRBD2	TRBJ2-7	TGCAGTGCTAGAGATACCCTAGCGGGGCCCCCCTACGAGCAGTACTTC	CSARDTLAGPPYEQYF
TRBV3-1	few	.	TRBJ2-3	TGTGCCAGCAGCCACAGCGAAAGCACAGATACGCAGTATTTT	CASSHSESTDTQYF
TRBV5-1	many	.	TRBJ2-3	TGCGCCAGCAGCTTGTTCGGGTTAAGCACAGATACGCAGTATTTT	CASSLFGLSTDTQYF
TRBV20-1	.	.	TRBJ1-5	TGCAGTGCTAGGACAATAGCAGGAGAGGTTCGTCAGCCCCAGCATTTT	CSARTIAGEVRQPQHF
TRBV7-9	.	.	TRBJ1-2	TGTGCCAGCAGCTTCGGTCAGGATGGCTACACCTTC	CASSFGQDGYTF